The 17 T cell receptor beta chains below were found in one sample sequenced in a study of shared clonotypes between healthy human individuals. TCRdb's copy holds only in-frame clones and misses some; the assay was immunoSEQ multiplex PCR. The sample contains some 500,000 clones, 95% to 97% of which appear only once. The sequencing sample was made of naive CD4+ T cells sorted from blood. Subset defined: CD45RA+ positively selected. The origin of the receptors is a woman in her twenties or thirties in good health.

This CDR3 reads CASSPRYSHRVTEAFF. The CDR3 DNA follows: TGTGCCAGCAGTCCCCGCTACAGCCACCGGGTGACTGAAGCTTTCTTT. The chain carries TRBV27 and TRBJ1-1; D is unresolved. The germline CDR1 and CDR2 sequences are MNHEY and SMNVEV (reference sequence). The CDR3 is made up of 16 amino acids. V was trimmed by 5 bases and J by 5 bases, leaving 21 bases between them.

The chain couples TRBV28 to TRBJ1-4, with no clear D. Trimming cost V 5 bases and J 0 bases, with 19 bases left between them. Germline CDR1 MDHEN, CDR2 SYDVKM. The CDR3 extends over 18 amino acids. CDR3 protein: CASSTGLQSETTNEKLFF. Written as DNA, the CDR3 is TGTGCCAGCAGTACCGGGCTCCAATCGGAGACAACTAATGAAAAACTGTTTTTT.

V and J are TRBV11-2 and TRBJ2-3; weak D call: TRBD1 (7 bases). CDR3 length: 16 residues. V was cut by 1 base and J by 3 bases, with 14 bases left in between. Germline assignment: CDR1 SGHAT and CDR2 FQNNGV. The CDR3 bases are TGTGCCAGCAGCTTAGGCAGGGGGGCTGCGACAGATACGCAGTATTTT. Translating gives CASSLGRGAATDTQYF.

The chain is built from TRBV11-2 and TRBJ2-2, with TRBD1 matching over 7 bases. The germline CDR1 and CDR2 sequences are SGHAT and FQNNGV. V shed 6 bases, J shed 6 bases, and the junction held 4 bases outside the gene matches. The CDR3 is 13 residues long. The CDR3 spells CASSWQGAGELFF. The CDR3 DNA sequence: TGTGCCAGCAGTTGGCAGGGGGCCGGGGAGCTGTTTTTT. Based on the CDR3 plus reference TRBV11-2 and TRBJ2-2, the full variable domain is EAGVAQSPRYKIIEKRQSVAFWCNPISGHATLYWYQQILGQGPKLLIQFQNNGVVDDSQLPKDRFSAERLKGVDSTLKIQPAKLEDSAVYLCASSWQGAGELFFGEGSRLTVL.

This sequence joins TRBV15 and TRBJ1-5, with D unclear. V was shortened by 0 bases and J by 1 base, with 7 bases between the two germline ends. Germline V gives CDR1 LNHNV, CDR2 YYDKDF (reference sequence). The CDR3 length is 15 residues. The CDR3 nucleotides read TGTGCCACCAGCAGAGATTCGGGAAGCAATCAGCCCCAGCATTTT. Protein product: CATSRDSGSNQPQHF.

DNA for the CDR3: TGTGCCAGTAGTGTATCACGAGATGAGCAGTTCTTC. It is translated as CASSVSRDEQFF. V and J are TRBV19 and TRBJ2-1; no clear D. V dropped 5 bases and J dropped 8 bases, with 10 bases sitting between them. Germline values: CDR1 LNHDA, CDR2 SQIVND (reference sequence). This CDR3 has 12 residues.

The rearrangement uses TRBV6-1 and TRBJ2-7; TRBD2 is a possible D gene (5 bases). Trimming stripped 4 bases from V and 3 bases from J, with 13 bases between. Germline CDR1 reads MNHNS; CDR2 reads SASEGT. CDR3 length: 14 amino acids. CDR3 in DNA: TGTGCCAGCAGTGTCAGGCACCGGGACTACGAGCAGTACTTC. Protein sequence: CASSVRHRDYEQYF.

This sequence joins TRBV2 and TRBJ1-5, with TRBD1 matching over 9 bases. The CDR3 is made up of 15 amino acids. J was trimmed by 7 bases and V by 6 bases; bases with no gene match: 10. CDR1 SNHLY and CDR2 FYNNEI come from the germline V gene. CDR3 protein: CASSRGQGVIQPQHF. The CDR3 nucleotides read TGTGCCAGCAGCCGGGGACAGGGAGTTATACAGCCCCAGCATTTT. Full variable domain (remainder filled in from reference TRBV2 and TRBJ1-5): EPEVTQTPSHQVTQMGQEVILRCVPISNHLYFYWYRQILGQKVEFLVSFYNNEISEKSEIFDDQFSVERPDGSNFTLKIRSTKLEDSAMYFCASSRGQGVIQPQHFGDGTRLSIL.

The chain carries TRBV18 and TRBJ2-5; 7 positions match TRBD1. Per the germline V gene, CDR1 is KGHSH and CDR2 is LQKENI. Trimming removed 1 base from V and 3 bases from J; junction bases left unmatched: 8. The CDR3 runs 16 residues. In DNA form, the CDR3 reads TGTGCCAGCTCACCACGGGTCGAGGGGGCTAAAGAGACCCAGTACTTC. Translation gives CASSPRVEGAKETQYF.

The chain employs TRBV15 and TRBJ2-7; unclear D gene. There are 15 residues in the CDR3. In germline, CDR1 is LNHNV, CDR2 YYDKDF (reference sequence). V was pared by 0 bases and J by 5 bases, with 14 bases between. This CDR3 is CATSRDSERVDEQYF. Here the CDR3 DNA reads TGTGCCACCAGCAGAGATTCGGAGAGAGTGGACGAGCAGTACTTC.

CDR3 nucleotide sequence: TGCAGCGCCGTAAGTGGACTAAACTATGGCTACACCTTC. Translation gives CSAVSGLNYGYTF. The V call is TRBV29-1, the J call TRBJ1-2; no reliable D call. Germline CDR1 and CDR2: SQVTM and ANQGSEA. Deletions cut 7 bases from V and 2 bases from J, with 14 bases between. The CDR3 sequence is 13 residues long.

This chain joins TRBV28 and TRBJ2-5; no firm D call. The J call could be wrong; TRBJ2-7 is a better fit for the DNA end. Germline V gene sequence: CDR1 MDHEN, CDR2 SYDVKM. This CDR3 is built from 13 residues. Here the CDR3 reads CASSPSDGYEQYF. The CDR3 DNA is TGTGCCAGCAGTCCGTCGGACGGCTACGAGCAGTACTTC.

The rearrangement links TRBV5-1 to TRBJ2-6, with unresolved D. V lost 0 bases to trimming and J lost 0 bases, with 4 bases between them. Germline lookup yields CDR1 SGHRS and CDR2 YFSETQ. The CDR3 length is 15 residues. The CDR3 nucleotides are TGCGCCAGCAGCTTGGCCACCTCTGGGGCCAACGTCCTGACTTTC. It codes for CASSLATSGANVLTF.

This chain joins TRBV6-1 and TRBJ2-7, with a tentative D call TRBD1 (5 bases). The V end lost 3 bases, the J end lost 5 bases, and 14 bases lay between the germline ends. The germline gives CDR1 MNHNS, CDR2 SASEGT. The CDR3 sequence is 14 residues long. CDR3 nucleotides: TGTGCCAGCAGTGAGGGGCAGGGTATGAACGAGCAGTACTTC. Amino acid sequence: CASSEGQGMNEQYF.

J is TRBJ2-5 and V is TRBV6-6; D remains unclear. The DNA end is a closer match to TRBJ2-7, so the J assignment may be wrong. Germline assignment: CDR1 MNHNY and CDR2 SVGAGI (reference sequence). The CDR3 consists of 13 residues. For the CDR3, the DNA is TGTGCCAGCAGTTCTCCCCCTTTCTCCGAGCAGTACTTC. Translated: CASSSPPFSEQYF.

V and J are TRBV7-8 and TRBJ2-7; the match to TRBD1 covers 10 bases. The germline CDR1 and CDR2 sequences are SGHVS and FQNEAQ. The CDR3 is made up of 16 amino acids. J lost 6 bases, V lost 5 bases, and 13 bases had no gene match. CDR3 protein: CASSRLADRGLGEQYF. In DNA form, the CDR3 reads TGTGCCAGCAGCCGCTTAGCGGACAGGGGGTTAGGCGAGCAGTACTTC.

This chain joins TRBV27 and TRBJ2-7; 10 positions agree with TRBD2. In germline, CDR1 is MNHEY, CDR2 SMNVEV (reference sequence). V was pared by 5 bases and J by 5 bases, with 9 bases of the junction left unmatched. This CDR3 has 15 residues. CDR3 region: CASSMSGRVFHEQYF. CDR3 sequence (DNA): TGTGCCAGCAGTATGAGCGGGAGGGTTTTCCACGAGCAGTACTTC.